One and the same sample provided the 8 T cell receptor beta chains below, sequenced in a study of T-cell reconstitution after alpha-beta-depleted transplantation in children. TCRbeta library preparation incorporated unique molecular identifiers. TCRdb recomputed calls from the PCR reads with MiXCR, one row per CDR3 protein. The sample contains roughly 100,000 distinct CDR3 sequences, roughly 8.3% of which appear only once. Sequencing was performed on PBMCs from the stem cell graft donor, taken from the stem cell graft. These receptors came from a human donor who donated a stem cell graft to a child with congenital amegakaryocytic thrombocytopenia.

Ten or more counts support this clonotype. The chain employs TRBV5-4 and TRBJ2-1; unclear D gene. This CDR3 comprises 13 residues. The V and J ends lost 0 bases and 9 bases respectively, with 10 bases between them. Germline values: CDR1 SGHNT, CDR2 YYREEE (reference sequence). The CDR3 DNA is TGTGCCAGCAGCTTGGGGTATGGGCTTGAGCAGTTCTTC. It yields the protein CASSLGYGLEQFF.

This clonotype has only a few counts. V gene TRBV18 combines with J gene TRBJ2-1, with a tentative D call TRBD2 (6 bases). Germline V lookup: CDR1 KGHSH, CDR2 LQKENI. The V gene lost 3 bases and the J gene lost 9 bases, with 15 bases spanning the gap. The CDR3 length is 14 residues. The CDR3 DNA reads as TGTGCCAGCTCACCTGCCGGGGAGGTGGGTGAGCAGTTCTTC. This sequence encodes CASSPAGEVGEQFF.

There are many counts of this clonotype. The gene calls are TRBV5-1 and TRBJ2-7; D call uncertain. The CDR3 has 14 amino acids. The V end lost 0 bases, the J end lost 2 bases, and 9 bases lay between the germline ends. Germline V gene lookup returns CDR1 SGHRS and CDR2 YFSETQ. The CDR3 spells CASSLVGEPYEQYF. CDR3 nucleotides: TGCGCCAGCAGCTTGGTTGGGGAACCCTACGAGCAGTACTTC.

This clonotype was seen many times. This chain uses TRBV29-1 with TRBJ2-1; possibly TRBD1 for D (6 bases). V lost 5 bases, J lost 5 bases, and 10 bases lay in between. The CDR3 is 12 amino acids. Germline loops: CDR1 SQVTM, CDR2 ANQGSEA. CDR3 in amino acids: CSVKQGNNEQFF. The CDR3 DNA sequence: TGCAGCGTTAAACAGGGCAACAATGAGCAGTTCTTC.

This clonotype was picked up many times. This chain uses TRBV12-3 or TRBV12-4 with TRBJ2-2; 9 nucleotides line up with TRBD1. The CDR3 contains 16 residues. V dropped 3 bases and J dropped 5; count of bases not matched to a gene: 7. CDR3 bases: TGTGCCAGCAGTTTCCCCGGGACAGGGAAAACCGGGGAGCTGTTTTTT. Amino acid sequence: CASSFPGTGKTGELFF.

There are many counts of this clonotype. The J gene is TRBJ2-3, the V gene TRBV7-2; perhaps TRBD2 as D (5 bases). The V gene lost 5 bases and the J gene lost 4 bases, with 16 bases spanning the gap. Germline assignment: CDR1 SGHTA and CDR2 FQGNSA. This CDR3 spans 15 amino acids. CDR3 in DNA: TGTGCCAGCAGCCCGGGTAATTGGGGAGCAGATACGCAGTATTTT. Its protein is CASSPGNWGADTQYF.

This clonotype was counted many times. V and J are TRBV12-3 or TRBV12-4 and TRBJ2-5, with D tentatively TRBD2 (6 bases). This CDR3 is built from 14 residues. Trimming took off 3 bases at V and 4 bases at J, with 12 bases between the two ends. The CDR3 coding sequence is TGTGCCAGCAGTTTTACGGGGGTAGGAGAGACCCAGTACTTC. Translating gives CASSFTGVGETQYF.

This clonotype was picked up many times. The chain links TRBV20-1 to TRBJ1-4; no firm D call. The length of the CDR3 is 13 residues. CDR1 is DFQATT, CDR2 SNEGSKA, per germline (reference sequence). V was shortened by 5 bases and J by 4 bases, with 11 bases between the two germline ends. Here the CDR3 DNA reads TGCAGTGCTGCCACCCCCATTAATGAAAAACTGTTTTTT. It encodes CSAATPINEKLFF.